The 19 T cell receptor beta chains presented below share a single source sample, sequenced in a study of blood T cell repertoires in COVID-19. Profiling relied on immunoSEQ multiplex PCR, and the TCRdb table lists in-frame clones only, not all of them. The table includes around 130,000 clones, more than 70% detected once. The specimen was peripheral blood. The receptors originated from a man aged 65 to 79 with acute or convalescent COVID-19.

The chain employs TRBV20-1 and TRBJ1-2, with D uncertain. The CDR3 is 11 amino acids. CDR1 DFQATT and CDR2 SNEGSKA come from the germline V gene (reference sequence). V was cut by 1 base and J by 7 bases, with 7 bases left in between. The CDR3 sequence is CSARGGVGYTF. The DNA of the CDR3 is TGCAGTGCTAGAGGCGGGGTTGGCTACACCTTC.

The CDR3 nucleotides read TGTGCCAGTAGTAGTGGGACAGCTGGGGCCAACGTCCTGACTTTC. Its protein product is CASSSGTAGANVLTF. V usage is TRBV19 and J usage is TRBJ2-6; the match to TRBD1 covers 7 bases. V shed 4 bases and J 2 bases; nucleotides not matched to a gene: 2. CDR3 size: 15 residues. CDR1 and CDR2 (germline): LNHDA, SQIVND (reference sequence).

The DNA for the CDR3 is TGTGCCAGCAGCAGAAAAGACAGGGGCTTCTCCTACGAGCAGTACTTC. Protein sequence: CASSRKDRGFSYEQYF. V usage is TRBV7-2 and J usage is TRBJ2-7; TRBD1 matches 8 bases. The CDR3 spans 16 residues. With 5 bases clipped from V and 0 bases from J, the junction kept 9 bases outside the gene matches. CDR1 and CDR2 from the germline V gene are SGHTA and FQGNSA.

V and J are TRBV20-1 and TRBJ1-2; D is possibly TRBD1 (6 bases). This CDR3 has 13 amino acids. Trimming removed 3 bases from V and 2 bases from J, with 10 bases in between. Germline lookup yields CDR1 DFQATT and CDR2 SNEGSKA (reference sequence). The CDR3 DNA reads TGCAGTGCTAGTGGCAGGGGCAACTATGGCTACACCTTC. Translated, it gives CSASGRGNYGYTF.

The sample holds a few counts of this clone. CDR3 nucleotides: TGTGCCAGCAGGGGACTAGGGGGTTCCAAAAACATTCAGTACTTC. It translates to CASRGLGGSKNIQYF. The genes are TRBV3-1 (or the pseudogene TRBV3-2) and TRBJ2-4; TRBD2 aligns across 8 bases. V lost 6 bases, J lost 2 bases, and 6 bases stayed unmatched. CDR3 size: 15 residues. Germline CDR1 LGHDT, CDR2 YNNKEL (reference sequence).

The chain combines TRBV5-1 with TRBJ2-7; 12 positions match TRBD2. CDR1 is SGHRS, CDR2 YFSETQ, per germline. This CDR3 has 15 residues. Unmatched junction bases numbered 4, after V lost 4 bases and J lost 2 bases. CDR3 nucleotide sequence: TGCGCCAGCAGCACCGCTAGCGGGGGGGCCTACGAGCAGTACTTC. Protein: CASSTASGGAYEQYF.

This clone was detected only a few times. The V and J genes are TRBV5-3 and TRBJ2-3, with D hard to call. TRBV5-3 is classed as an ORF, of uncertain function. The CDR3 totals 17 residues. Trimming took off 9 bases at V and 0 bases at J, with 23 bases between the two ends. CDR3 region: CAKTEVIGNTSTDTQYF. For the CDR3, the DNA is TGTGCCAAGACCGAGGTCATCGGCAACACTAGCACAGATACGCAGTATTTT.

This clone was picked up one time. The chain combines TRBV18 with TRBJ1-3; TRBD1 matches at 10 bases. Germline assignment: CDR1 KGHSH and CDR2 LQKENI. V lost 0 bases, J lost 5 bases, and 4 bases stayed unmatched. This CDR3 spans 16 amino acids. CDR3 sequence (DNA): TGTGCCAGCTCACCACCGGGACAGGGGCCTAGAAACACCATATATTTT. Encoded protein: CASSPPGQGPRNTIYF.

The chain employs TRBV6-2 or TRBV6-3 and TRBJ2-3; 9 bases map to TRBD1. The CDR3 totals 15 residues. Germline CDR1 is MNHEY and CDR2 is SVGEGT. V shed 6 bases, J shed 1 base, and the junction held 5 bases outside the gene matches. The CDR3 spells CASSSGQGRTDTQYF. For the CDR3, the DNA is TGTGCCAGCAGCTCCGGACAGGGGCGCACAGATACGCAGTATTTT.

This chain's CDR3 is CARSRTVHNSPLHF. The CDR3, as DNA: TGTGCCAGAAGCCGGACAGTTCATAATTCACCCCTCCACTTT. The J gene is TRBJ1-6, the V gene TRBV5-3, with TRBD1 as a possible D gene (6 bases). TRBV5-3 is noted as an ORF with a role that remains uncertain. This CDR3 region has 14 residues. Trimming removed 4 bases from V and 5 bases from J, with 10 bases in between.

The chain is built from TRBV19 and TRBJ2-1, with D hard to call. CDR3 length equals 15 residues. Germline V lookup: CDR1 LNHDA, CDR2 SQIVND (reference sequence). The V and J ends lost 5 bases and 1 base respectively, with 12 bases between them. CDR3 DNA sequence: TGTGCCAGTAGTGGGCTGGCGCCATCCTACAATGAGCAGTTCTTC. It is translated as CASSGLAPSYNEQFF.

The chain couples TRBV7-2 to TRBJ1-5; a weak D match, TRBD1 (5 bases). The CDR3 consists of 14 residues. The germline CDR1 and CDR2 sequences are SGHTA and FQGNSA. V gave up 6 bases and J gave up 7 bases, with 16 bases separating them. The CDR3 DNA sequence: TGTGCCAGCAGAGCACAGGTGGCAGGCCAGCCCCAGCATTTT. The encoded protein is CASRAQVAGQPQHF.

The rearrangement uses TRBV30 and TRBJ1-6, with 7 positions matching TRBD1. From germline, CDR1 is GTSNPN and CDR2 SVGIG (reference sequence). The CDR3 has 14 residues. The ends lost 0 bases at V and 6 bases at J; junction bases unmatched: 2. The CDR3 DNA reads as TGTGCCTGGAGTGTACAGGGGATTAATTCACCCCTCCACTTT. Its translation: CAWSVQGINSPLHF.

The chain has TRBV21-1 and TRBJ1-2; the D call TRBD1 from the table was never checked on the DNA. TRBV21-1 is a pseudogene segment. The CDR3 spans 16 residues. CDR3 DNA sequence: TGTGCCAGCAGCGCCTTTCAGGACAGGGGGTCTCATGGCTACACCTTC. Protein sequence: CASSAFQDRGSHGYTF.

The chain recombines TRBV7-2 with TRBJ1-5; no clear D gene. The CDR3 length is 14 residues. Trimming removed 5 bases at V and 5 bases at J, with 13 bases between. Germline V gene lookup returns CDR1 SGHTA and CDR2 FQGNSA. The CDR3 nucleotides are TGTGCCAGCAGCCTAAAGAGTGGTTATCAGCCCCAGCATTTT. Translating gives CASSLKSGYQPQHF. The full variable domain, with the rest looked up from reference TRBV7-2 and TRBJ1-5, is GAGVSQSPSNKVTEKGKDVELRCDPISGHTALYWYRQSLGQGLEFLIYFQGNSAPDKSGLPSDRFSAERTGGSVSTLTIQRTQQEDSAVYLCASSLKSGYQPQHFGDGTRLSIL.

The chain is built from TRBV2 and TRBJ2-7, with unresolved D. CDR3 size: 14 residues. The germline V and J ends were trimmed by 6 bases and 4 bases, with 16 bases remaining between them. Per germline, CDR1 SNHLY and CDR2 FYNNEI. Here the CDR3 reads CASSYPGSSYEQYF. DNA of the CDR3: TGTGCCAGCAGCTACCCCGGGTCATCTTACGAGCAGTACTTC.

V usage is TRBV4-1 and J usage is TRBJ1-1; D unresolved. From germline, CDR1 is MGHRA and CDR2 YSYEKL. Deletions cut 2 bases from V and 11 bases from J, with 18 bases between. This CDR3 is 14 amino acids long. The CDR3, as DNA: TGCGCCAGCAGCCAAAACAATCCGGAGGTTCAGGCTTTCTTT. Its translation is CASSQNNPEVQAFF.

The CDR3 DNA reads TGTGCCAGCAGAAACCGACTAGCGGGGGGCGGCATCGAGCAGTACTTC. Translated: CASRNRLAGGGIEQYF. The chain has TRBV2 and TRBJ2-7; 13 nucleotides line up with TRBD2. Germline V lookup: CDR1 SNHLY, CDR2 FYNNEI. J lost 6 bases, V lost 6 bases, and 11 bases had no gene match. The CDR3 length is 16 residues.

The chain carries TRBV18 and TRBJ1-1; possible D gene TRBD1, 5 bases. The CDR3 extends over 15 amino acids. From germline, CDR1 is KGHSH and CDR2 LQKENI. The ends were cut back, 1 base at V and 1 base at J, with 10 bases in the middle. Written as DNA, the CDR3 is TGTGCCAGCTCACCACTCCGACAGACGAACACTGAAGCTTTCTTT. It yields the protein CASSPLRQTNTEAFF. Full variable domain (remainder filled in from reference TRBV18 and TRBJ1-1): NAGVMQNPRHLVRRRGQEARLRCSPMKGHSHVYWYRQLPEEGLKFMVYLQKENIIDESGMPKERFSAEFPKEGPSILRIQQVVRGDSAAYFCASSPLRQTNTEAFFGQGTRLTVV.